The rows below give T cell receptor beta chains drawn from one sample of a study of T cell repertoires in cytomegalovirus infection. One entry per CDR3 protein, called by TCRdb with MiXCR from the reads. This sample has 560,000 or so distinct CDR3 sequences, with about 15% found just once. Sequencing used CD8+ T cells from PBMCs. The source of these receptors is a human donor in good health (CMV status not recorded). Some clones in this sample may be carry-over from other donors' samples. CDR3s leave out the opening cysteine and the closing phenylalanine or tryptophan. D genes are given only for firm matches. Where a row states a size, it is once, few, many or the class of an expanded clone; other rows omit it.

clone_size,d_call,v_call,j_call,cdr3_aa
NA,NA,TRBV5-1,TRBJ2-7,ASSSPAYEQY
many,NA,TRBV6-1,TRBJ2-5,ASSEVGRGTQTQY
many,NA,TRBV11-2,TRBJ1-6,ASTFDSAGYSPLH
NA,NA,TRBV9,TRBJ2-7,ASSVAGASYEQY
many,TRBD2,TRBV7-7,TRBJ2-5,ASSSRLAKGETQY
many,NA,TRBV7-9,TRBJ2-7,ASSLALIPYEQY
few,NA,TRBV20-1,TRBJ2-1,SGRLPNEQF
few,NA,TRBV29-1,TRBJ2-5,SVSIGQETQY
few,NA,TRBV12-5,TRBJ2-1,ASGFVANEQF
NA,NA,TRBV4-1,TRBJ2-7,ASSHSGPYEQY
NA,NA,TRBV19,TRBJ2-5,ASSTRARGVETQY
few,NA,TRBV27,TRBJ1-1,ASSPGFTEAF
NA,NA,TRBV29-1,TRBJ1-1,SVVRRGDEAF
medium-sized,NA,TRBV28,TRBJ2-5,ASSLAAPRETQY
NA,NA,TRBV9,TRBJ2-7,ASSVDAGYSYEQY
NA,NA,TRBV14,TRBJ2-1,ASSQDGNSYNEQF
many,NA,TRBV10-3,TRBJ2-7,AISESTGRLGSGSPYEQY
NA,TRBD1,TRBV5-4,TRBJ1-3,ASSIGQGVGNTIY
many,NA,TRBV7-9,TRBJ2-1,ASSSPYSYALSYNEQF
many,TRBD1,TRBV28,TRBJ1-6,ASEDRDNSPLH
NA,NA,TRBV4-1,TRBJ1-2,ASSQDGRQAGYT
NA,TRBD1,TRBV12-3/TRBV12-4,TRBJ2-2,ASSFLGQGAGGLF
few,TRBD2,TRBV9,TRBJ2-3,ASSPRARREGADTQY
many,TRBD1,TRBV29-1,TRBJ2-7,SVRWTGSYEQY
NA,NA,TRBV28,TRBJ2-1,ASSLSRLIEQF
NA,NA,TRBV28,TRBJ1-5,ASRAGTLSNQPQH
many,TRBD1,TRBV12-5,TRBJ2-1,ASGSPQGQGHNEQF
NA,NA,TRBV5-1,TRBJ2-5,AGSLYGTQETQY
few,NA,TRBV9,TRBJ2-2,ASSVLEEANTGELF
NA,TRBD1,TRBV20-1,TRBJ1-4,SARGDRSRGNEKLF
NA,NA,TRBV28,TRBJ2-7,ASSLPGQSFYEQY
few,TRBD1,TRBV6-5,TRBJ2-5,ASSYSRQGQETQY
NA,NA,TRBV29-1,TRBJ1-2,SAPVPPENPNYGYT
NA,NA,TRBV28,TRBJ1-1,ASSLQTYTEAF
many,NA,TRBV7-8,TRBJ2-1,ASSRPESPYNEQF
NA,NA,TRBV27,TRBJ2-3,ASRGRDFSTDTQY
many,TRBD2,TRBV6-1,TRBJ2-1,ASITSGRTWTYNEQF
few,NA,TRBV20-1,TRBJ2-7,SARAPTSLEQY
many,TRBD2,TRBV20-1,TRBJ2-5,SARDLAEETQY
NA,TRBD2,TRBV20-1,TRBJ2-5,SARVTIGLADQETQY
many,NA,TRBV11-2,TRBJ1-6,ASSYDRNSPLH
NA,TRBD2,TRBV6-5,TRBJ2-7,ASSPGRAYEQY
many,NA,TRBV2,TRBJ2-7,ASEGGSSYEQY
few,NA,TRBV30,TRBJ2-7,AWSSIYEQY
few,NA,TRBV5-6,TRBJ2-4,ASSLLGLGENIQY
NA,NA,TRBV5-4,TRBJ2-1,ASSLAVEYNEQF
many,TRBD2,TRBV12-3/TRBV12-4,TRBJ2-1,ASSFVGGDGEQF